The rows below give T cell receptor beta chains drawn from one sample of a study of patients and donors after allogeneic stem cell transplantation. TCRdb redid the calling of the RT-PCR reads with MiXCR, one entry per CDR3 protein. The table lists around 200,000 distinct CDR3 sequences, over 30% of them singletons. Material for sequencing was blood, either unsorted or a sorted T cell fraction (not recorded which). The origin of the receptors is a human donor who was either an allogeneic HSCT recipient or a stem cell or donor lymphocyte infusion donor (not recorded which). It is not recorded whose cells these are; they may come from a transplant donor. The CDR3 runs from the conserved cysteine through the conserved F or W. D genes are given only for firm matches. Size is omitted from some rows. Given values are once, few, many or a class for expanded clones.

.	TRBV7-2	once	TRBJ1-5	TGTGCCAGCAGCTTAGTCCCCACGGCCCAGCATTTT	CASSLVPTAQHF
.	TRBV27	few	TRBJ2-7	TGTGCCAGCAGTTCGATGGGGGGAGAACCCTACGAGCAGTACTTC	CASSSMGGEPYEQYF
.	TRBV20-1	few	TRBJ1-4	TGCAGTGCTAGTCTTGGCAGAACTAATGAAAAACTGTTTTTT	CSASLGRTNEKLFF
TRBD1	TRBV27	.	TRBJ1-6	TGTGCCAGCAGTCAAACAGGGGGCCTCGAATCACCCCTCCACTTT	CASSQTGGLESPLHF
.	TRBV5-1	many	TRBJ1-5	TGCGCCAGCAGCTTGGACGGCCGCAATCAGCCCCAGCATTTT	CASSLDGRNQPQHF
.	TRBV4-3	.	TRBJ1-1	TGCGCCAGCAGCCCCAAGGCAGGGAAGAGGATGAACACTGAAGCTTTCTTT	CASSPKAGKRMNTEAFF
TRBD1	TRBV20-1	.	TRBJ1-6	TGCAGTGCTAGAATGACAGGGAATAATTCACCCCTCCACTTT	CSARMTGNNSPLHF
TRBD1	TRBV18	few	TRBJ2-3	TGTGCCAGCTCACCTGCTCGGGACAGGTCCGGTCTGTATTTT	CASSPARDRSGLYF
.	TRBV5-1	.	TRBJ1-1	TGCGCCAGCAGCTTGGGGGCGAAGAACACTGAAGCTTTCTTT	CASSLGAKNTEAFF
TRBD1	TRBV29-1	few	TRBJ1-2	TGCAGCGTTGGGAAACAGGGGGCGAGCTATGGCTACACCTTC	CSVGKQGASYGYTF
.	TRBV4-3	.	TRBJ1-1	TGCGCCAGCAGCCCGAAATGGACAGCGAACACTGAAGCTTTCTTT	CASSPKWTANTEAFF
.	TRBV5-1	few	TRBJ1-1	TGCGCCAGCAGCGATGCGGACAGAGGAGCGACTGAAGCTTTCTTT	CASSDADRGATEAFF
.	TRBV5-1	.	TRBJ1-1	TGCGCCAGCAGTAGTAGCGGTATACGTCCGAACACTGAAGCTTTCTTT	CASSSSGIRPNTEAFF
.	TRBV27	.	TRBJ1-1	TGTGCCAGCAGTTTCTATACCGGGACTGAAGCTTTCTTT	CASSFYTGTEAFF
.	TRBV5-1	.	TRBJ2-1	TGCGCCAGCAGCAACGGAATGACCTACAATGAGCAGTTCTTC	CASSNGMTYNEQFF